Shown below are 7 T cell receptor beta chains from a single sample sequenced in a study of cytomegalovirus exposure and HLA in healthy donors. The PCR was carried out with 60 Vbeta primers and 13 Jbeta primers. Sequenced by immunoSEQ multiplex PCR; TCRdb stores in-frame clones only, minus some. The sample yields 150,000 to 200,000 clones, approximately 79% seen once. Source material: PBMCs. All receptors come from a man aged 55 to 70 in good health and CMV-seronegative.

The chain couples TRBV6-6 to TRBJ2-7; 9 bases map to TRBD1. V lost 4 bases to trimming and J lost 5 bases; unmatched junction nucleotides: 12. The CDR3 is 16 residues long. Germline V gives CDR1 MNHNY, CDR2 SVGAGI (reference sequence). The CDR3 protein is CASSSPWTGERDEQYF. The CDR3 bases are TGTGCCAGCAGTTCCCCTTGGACAGGGGAGAGGGACGAGCAGTACTTC.

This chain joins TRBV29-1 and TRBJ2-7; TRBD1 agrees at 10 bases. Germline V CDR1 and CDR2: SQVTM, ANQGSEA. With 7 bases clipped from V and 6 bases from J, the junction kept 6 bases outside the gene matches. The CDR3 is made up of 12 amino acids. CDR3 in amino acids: CSAGTGVAEQYF. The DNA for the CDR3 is TGCAGCGCCGGGACAGGGGTCGCCGAGCAGTACTTC.

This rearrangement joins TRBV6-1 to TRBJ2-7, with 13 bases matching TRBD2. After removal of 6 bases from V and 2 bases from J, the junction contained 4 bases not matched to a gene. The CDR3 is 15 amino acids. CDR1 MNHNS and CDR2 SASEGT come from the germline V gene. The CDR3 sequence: CASRETSGRAYEQYF. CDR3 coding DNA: TGTGCCAGCAGGGAAACTAGCGGGAGGGCCTACGAGCAGTACTTC.

Here the CDR3 DNA reads TGTGCCTGGAGTGCTGGACAAAACTACGAGCAGTACTTC. This sequence encodes CAWSAGQNYEQYF. V is TRBV30 and J is TRBJ2-7, with a possible D match to TRBD1 (5 bases). CDR3 length: 13 residues. Looked up from germline, CDR1 is GTSNPN and CDR2 is SVGIG (reference sequence). Trimming left V 1 base short and J 3 bases short, with 10 bases between. The variable domain in full, with the rest retrieved from reference TRBV30 and TRBJ2-7, is SQTIHQWPATLVQPVGSPLSLECTVEGTSNPNLYWYRQAAGRGLQLLFYSVGIGQISSEVPQNLSASRPQDRQFILSSKKLLLSDSGFYLCAWSAGQNYEQYFGPGTRLTVT.

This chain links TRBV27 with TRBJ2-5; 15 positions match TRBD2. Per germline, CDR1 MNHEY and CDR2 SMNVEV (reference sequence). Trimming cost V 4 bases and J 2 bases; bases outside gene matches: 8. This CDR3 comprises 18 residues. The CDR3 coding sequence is TGTGCCAGCAGTTCGGGACTAGCGGGAGGTGAAACTCAAGAGACCCAGTACTTC. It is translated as CASSSGLAGGETQETQYF.

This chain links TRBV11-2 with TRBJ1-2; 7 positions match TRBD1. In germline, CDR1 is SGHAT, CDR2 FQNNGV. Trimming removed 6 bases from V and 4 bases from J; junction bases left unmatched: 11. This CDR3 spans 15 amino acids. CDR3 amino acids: CASRSWGQLAYGYTF. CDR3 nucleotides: TGTGCCAGCAGATCGTGGGGACAGCTAGCCTATGGCTACACCTTC.

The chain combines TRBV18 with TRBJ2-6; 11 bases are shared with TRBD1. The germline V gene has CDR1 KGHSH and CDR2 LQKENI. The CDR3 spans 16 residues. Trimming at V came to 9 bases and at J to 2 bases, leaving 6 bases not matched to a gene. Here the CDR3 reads CASSDRGPAGANVLTF. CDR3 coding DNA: TGTGCCAGTTCGGACAGGGGGCCTGCTGGGGCCAACGTCCTGACTTTC.